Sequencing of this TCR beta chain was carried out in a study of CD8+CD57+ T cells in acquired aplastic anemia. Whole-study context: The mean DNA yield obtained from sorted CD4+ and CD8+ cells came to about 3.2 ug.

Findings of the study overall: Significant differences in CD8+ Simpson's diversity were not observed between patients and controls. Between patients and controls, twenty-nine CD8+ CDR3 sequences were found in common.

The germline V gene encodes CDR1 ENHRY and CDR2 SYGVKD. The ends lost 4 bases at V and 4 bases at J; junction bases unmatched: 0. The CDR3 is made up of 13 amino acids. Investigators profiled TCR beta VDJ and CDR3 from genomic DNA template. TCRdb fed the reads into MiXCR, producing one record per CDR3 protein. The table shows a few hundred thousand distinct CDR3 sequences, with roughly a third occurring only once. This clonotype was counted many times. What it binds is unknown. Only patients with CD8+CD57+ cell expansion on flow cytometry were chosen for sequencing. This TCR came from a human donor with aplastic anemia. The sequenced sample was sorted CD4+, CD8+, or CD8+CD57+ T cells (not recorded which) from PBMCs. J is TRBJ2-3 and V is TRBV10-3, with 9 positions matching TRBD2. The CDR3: CAISGLAADTQYF. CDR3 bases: TGTGCCATCAGTGGACTAGCGGCAGATACGCAGTATTTT.